The present entry profiles one T cell receptor (beta chain) with its context. What it recognizes is unknown. Primers: 60 Vbeta forward and 13 Jbeta reverse. TCRdb's table, derived via immunoSEQ multiplex PCR, lists solely in-frame clones and lacks some. The sample table sets out around 100,000 clones. This entry comes from a study of cytomegalovirus exposure and HLA in healthy donors. Overall study results and limits: In a later analysis, HLA-C alleles had the fewest associated TCRs, DRB1 alleles the most. Roughly uniform sequencing depth across donors was assumed, possibly incorrectly. Cytomegalovirus association was assigned to 150 to 200 TCR beta chains.

Germline-derived CDR1 and CDR2 are SNHLY and FYNNEI. CDR3 length: 12 residues. V lost 7 bases and J lost 4, with 8 bases in between. The clonotype originates from a man aged 50 or older in good health and CMV-seronegative. The specimen sequenced was PBMCs. The chain is built from TRBV2 and TRBJ1-5; tentatively, D is TRBD1 (6 bases). CDR3 sequence: CASNRDNQPQHF. CDR3 nucleotides: TGTGCCAGCAACAGGGATAATCAGCCCCAGCATTTT.